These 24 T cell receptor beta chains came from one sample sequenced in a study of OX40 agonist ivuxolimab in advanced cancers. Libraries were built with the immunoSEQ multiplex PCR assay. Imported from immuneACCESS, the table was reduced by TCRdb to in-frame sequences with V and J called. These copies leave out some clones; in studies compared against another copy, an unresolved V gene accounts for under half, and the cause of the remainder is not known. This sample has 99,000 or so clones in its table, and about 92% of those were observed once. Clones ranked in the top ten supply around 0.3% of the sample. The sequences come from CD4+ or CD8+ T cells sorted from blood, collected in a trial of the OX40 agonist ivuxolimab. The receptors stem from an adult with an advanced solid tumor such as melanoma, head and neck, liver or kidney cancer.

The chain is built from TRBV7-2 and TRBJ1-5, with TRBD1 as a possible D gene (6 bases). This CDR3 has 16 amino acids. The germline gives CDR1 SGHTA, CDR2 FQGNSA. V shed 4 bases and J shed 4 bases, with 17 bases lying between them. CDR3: CASSSPPGHRNQPQHF. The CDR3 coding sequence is TGTGCCAGCAGCTCACCACCGGGACACCGAAATCAGCCCCAGCATTTT.

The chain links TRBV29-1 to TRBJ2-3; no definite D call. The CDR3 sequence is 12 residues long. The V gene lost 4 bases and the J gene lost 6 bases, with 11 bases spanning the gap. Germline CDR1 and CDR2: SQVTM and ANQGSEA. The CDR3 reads CSVANSPDTQYF. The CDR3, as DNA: TGCAGCGTTGCGAACAGTCCCGATACGCAGTATTTT.

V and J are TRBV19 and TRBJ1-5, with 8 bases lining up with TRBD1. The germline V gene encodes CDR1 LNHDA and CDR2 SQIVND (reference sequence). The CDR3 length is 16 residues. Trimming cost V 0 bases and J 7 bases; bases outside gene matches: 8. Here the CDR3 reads CASSIDGTGFWQPQHF. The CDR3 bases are TGTGCCAGTAGTATAGACGGGACAGGCTTCTGGCAGCCCCAGCATTTT.

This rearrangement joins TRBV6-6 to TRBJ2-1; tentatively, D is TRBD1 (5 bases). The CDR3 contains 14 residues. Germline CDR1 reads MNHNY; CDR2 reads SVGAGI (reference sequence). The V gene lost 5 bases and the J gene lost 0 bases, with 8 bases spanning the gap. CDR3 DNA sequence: TGTGCCAGCAGTGTGACAGCCTCCTACAATGAGCAGTTCTTC. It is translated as CASSVTASYNEQFF.

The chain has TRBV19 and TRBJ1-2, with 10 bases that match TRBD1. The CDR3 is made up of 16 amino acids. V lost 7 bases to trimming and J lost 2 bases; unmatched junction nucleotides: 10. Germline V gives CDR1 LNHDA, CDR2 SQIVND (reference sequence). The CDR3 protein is CASKEGPDRGNYGYTF. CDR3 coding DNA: TGTGCCAGTAAGGAAGGGCCGGACAGGGGGAACTATGGCTACACCTTC.

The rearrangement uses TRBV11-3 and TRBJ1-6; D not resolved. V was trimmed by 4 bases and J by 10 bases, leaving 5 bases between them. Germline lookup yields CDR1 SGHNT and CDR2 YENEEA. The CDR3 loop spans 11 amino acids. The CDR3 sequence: CASSYGSPLHF. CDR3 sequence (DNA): TGTGCCAGCAGCTACGGATCACCCCTCCACTTT. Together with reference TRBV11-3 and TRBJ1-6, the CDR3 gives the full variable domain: EAGVVQSPRYKIIEKKQPVAFWCNPISGHNTLYWYLQNLGQGPELLIRYENEEAVDDSQLPKDRFSAERLKGVDSTLKIQPAELGDSAVYLCASSYGSPLHFGNGTRLTVT.

CDR3 protein: CASSPSSGYTGELFF. CDR3 nucleotide sequence: TGTGCCAGCTCACCAAGCTCAGGGTACACCGGGGAGCTGTTTTTT. The V gene is TRBV18, the J gene TRBJ2-2; weak D call: TRBD1 (5 bases). The CDR3 is 15 residues long. Germline values: CDR1 KGHSH, CDR2 LQKENI. Trimming removed 2 bases from V and 3 bases from J, with 10 bases in between.

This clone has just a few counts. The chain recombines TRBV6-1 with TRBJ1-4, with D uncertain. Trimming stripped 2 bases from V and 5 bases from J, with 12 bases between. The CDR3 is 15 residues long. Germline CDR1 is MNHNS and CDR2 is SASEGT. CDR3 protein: CASSEYGRENEKLFF. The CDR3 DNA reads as TGTGCCAGCAGTGAATATGGCAGAGAGAATGAAAAACTGTTTTTT.

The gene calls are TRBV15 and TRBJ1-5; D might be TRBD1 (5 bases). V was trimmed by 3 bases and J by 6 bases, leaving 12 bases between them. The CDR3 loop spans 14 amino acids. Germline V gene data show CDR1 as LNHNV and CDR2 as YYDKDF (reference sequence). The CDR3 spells CATSRMTGGQPQHF. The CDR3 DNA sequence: TGTGCCACCAGCAGGATGACTGGGGGTCAGCCCCAGCATTTT.

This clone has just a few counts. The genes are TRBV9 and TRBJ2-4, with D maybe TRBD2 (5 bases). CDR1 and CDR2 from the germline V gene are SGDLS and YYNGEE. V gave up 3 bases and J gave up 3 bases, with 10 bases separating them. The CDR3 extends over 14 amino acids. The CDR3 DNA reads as TGTGCCAGCAGCGCGGACCGGGGCAAAAACATTCAGTACTTC. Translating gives CASSADRGKNIQYF.

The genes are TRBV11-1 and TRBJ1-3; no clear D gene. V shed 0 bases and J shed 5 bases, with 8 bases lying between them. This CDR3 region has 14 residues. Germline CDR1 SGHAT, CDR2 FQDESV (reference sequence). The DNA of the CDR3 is TGTGCCAGCAGCTTAGCGTCGGAGCGAAACACCATATATTTT. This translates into CASSLASERNTIYF.

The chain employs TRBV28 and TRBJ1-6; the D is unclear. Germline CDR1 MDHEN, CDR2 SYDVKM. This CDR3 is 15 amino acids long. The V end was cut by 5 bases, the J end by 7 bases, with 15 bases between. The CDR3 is CASSMTTVSNSPLHF. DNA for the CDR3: TGTGCCAGCAGTATGACCACGGTCTCGAATTCACCCCTCCACTTT.

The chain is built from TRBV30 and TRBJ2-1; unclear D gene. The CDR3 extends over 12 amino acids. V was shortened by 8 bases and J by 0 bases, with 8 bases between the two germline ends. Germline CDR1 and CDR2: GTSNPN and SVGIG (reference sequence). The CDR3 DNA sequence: TGTGCCCTTGCGAACTCCTACAATGAGCAGTTCTTC. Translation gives CALANSYNEQFF.

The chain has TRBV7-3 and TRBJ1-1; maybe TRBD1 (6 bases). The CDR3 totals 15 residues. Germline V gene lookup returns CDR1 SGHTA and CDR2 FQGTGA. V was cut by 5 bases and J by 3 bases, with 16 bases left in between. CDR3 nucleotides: TGTGCCAGCAGCGTCTACAGGGTTCCGGACACTGAAGCTTTCTTT. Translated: CASSVYRVPDTEAFF. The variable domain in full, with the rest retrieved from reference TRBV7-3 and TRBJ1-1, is GAGVSQTPSNKVTEKGKYVELRCDPISGHTALYWYRQSLGQGPEFLIYFQGTGAADDSGLPNDRFFAVRPEGSVSTLKIQRTERGDSAVYLCASSVYRVPDTEAFFGQGTRLTVV.

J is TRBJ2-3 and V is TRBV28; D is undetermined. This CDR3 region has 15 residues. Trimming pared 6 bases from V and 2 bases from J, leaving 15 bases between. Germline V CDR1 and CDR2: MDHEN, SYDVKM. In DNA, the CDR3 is TGTGCCAGCAGCCCTAGTGTGGGATACACAGATACGCAGTATTTT. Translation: CASSPSVGYTDTQYF.

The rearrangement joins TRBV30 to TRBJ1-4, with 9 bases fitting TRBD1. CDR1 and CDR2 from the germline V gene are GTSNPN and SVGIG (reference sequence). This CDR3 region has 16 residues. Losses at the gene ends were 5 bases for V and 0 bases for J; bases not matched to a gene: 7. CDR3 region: CAWAGTGSSTNEKLFF. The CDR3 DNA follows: TGTGCCTGGGCCGGGACAGGGTCTTCAACTAATGAAAAACTGTTTTTT.

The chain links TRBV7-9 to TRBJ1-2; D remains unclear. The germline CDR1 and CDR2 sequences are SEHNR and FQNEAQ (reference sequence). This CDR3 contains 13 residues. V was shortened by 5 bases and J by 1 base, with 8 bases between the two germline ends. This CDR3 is CASSPQVNYGYTF. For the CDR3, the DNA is TGTGCCAGCAGCCCTCAGGTTAACTATGGCTACACCTTC.

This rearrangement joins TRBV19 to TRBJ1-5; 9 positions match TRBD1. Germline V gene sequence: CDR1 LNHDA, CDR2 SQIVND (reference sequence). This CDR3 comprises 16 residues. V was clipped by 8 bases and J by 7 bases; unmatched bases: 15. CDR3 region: CASENGPGQGEQPQHF. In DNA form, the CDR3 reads TGTGCCAGTGAAAATGGACCGGGACAGGGTGAACAGCCCCAGCATTTT.

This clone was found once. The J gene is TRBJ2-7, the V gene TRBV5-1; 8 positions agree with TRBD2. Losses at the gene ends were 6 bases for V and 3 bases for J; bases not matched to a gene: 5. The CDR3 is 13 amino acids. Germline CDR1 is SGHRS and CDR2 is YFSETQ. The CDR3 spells CASIRTSSYEQYV. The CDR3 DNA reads TGCGCCAGCATAAGGACTAGCAGCTACGAGCAGTACGTC.

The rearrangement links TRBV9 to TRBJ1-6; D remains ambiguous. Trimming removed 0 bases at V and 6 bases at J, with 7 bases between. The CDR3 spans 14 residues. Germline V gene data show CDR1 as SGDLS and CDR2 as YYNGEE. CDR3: CASSVVGFNSPLHF. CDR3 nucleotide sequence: TGTGCCAGCAGCGTAGTCGGGTTTAATTCACCCCTCCACTTT.

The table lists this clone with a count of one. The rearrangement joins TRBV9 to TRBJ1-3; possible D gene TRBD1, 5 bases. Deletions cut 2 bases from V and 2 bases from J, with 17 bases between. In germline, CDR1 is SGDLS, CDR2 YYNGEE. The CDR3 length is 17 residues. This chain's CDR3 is CASSVGGVPRAGNTIYF. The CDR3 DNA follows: TGTGCCAGCAGCGTGGGGGGAGTCCCGAGGGCTGGAAACACCATATATTTT.

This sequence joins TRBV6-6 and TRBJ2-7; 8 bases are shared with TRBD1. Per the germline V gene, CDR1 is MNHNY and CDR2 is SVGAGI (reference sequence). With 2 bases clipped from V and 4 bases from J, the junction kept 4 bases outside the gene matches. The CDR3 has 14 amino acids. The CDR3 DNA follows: TGTGCCAGCAGTTACCCGGACAGGGCTTACGAGCAGTACTTC. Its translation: CASSYPDRAYEQYF.

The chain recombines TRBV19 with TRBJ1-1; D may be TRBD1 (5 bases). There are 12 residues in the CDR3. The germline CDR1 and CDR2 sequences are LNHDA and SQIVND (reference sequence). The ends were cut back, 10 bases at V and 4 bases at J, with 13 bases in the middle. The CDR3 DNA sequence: TGTGCCACCTCGGGGGAAAGCACTGAAGCTTTCTTT. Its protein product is CATSGESTEAFF.

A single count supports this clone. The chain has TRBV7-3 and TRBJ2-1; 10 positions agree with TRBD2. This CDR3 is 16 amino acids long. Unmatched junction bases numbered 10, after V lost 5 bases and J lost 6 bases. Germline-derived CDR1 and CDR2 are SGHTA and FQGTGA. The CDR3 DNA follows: TGTGCCAGCAGCCCCATAGGAGCGGGGGGGACCAATGAGCAGTTCTTC. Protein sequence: CASSPIGAGGTNEQFF.